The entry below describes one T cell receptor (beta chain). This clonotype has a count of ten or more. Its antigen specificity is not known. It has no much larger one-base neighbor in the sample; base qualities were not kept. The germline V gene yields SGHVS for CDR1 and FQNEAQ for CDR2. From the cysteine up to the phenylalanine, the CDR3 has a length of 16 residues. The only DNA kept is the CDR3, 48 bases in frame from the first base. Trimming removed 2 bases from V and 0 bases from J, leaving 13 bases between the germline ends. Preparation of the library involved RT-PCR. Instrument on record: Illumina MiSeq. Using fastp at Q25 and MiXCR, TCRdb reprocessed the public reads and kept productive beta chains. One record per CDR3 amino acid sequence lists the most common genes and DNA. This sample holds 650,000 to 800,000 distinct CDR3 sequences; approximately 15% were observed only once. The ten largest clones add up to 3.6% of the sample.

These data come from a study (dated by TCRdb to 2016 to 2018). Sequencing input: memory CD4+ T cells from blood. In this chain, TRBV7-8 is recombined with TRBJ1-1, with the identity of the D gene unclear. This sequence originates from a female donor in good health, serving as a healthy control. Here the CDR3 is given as CASSLRPSGMNTEAFF. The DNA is TGTGCCAGCAGCTTACGCCCCTCTGGAATGAACACTGAAGCTTTCTTT.